A single sample gave rise to the 23 T cell receptor beta chains below, sequenced in a study of monozygotic twins with inflammatory bowel disease. Each CDR3 protein gets one entry in TCRdb, which reprocessed the 5' RACE reads and gives no DNA. This sample's table has approximately 400,000 distinct CDR3 sequences. Sequenced material: blood. Receptor source: a human donor with ulcerative colitis or Crohn's disease, or a healthy co-twin of an affected twin (not recorded which).

The genes are TRBV20-1 and TRBJ1-1; there is no DNA to check the TCRdb D call of TRBD1. The germline V gene has CDR1 DFQATT and CDR2 SNEGSKA (reference sequence). The CDR3 contains 14 residues. The chain's CDR3 is CSAPRTGANTEAFF.

The chain combines TRBV20-1 with TRBJ1-1. CDR1 is DFQATT, CDR2 SNEGSKA, per germline (reference sequence). The CDR3 contains 11 residues. The CDR3 loop reads CRASPNTEAFF.

This chain joins TRBV5-1 and TRBJ1-1. Per the germline V gene, CDR1 is SGHRS and CDR2 is YFSETQ. The CDR3 extends over 14 amino acids. CDR3 loop: CASSPGLMNTEAFF.

This chain joins TRBV7-9 and TRBJ1-5. The CDR3 totals 14 residues. From germline, CDR1 is SEHNR and CDR2 FQNEAQ (reference sequence). The CDR3 loop is CASSLGGGVQPQHF.

The chain links TRBV6-2 or TRBV6-3 to TRBJ1-1; TCRdb's D call of TRBD1 is untestable without DNA. From germline, CDR1 is MNHEY and CDR2 SVGEGT. The CDR3 length is 12 residues. CDR3 sequence: CASSGRGDEAFF.

The chain has TRBV9 and TRBJ2-3; TCRdb's assignment of TRBD2 cannot be checked, as there is no DNA. The CDR3 runs to 17 residues. The germline V gene encodes CDR1 SGDLS and CDR2 YYNGEE. The CDR3 loop is CVSSPRRSSGRSDTQYF.

The rearrangement joins TRBV29-1 to TRBJ2-6; TCRdb gives TRBD2 as the D gene, but with no DNA this cannot be confirmed. This CDR3 has 16 residues. Germline V lookup: CDR1 SQVTM, CDR2 ANQGSEA. The CDR3 region is CSVEGGRASGANVLTF. Looking up the rest from reference TRBV29-1 and TRBJ2-6 gives the full variable domain: SAVISQKPSRDICQRGTSLTIQCQVDSQVTMMFWYRQQPGQSLTLIATANQGSEATYESGFVIDKFPISRPNLTFSTLTVSNMSPEDSSIYLCSVEGGRASGANVLTFGAGSRLTVL.

This chain links TRBV24-1 with TRBJ2-1; the TCRdb D gene call, TRBD2, has no DNA to confirm it. The CDR3 totals 13 residues. Germline V gives CDR1 KGHDR, CDR2 SFDVKD. CDR3 residues: CATRQRETGEQFF.

The rearrangement links TRBV15 to TRBJ1-5. Germline V lookup: CDR1 LNHNV, CDR2 YYDKDF (reference sequence). The CDR3 is made up of 15 amino acids. CDR3 in amino acids: CATSRETRYNQPQHF.

The gene calls are TRBV27 and TRBJ2-1; there is no DNA to check the TCRdb D call of TRBD2. This CDR3 contains 14 residues. The germline V gene encodes CDR1 MNHEY and CDR2 SMNVEV (reference sequence). The CDR3 is CASSSSGRLNEQFF.

The chain combines TRBV5-1 with TRBJ2-3; TCRdb calls TRBD1, which cannot be checked without DNA. The CDR3 spans 17 residues. Germline V gene sequence: CDR1 SGHRS, CDR2 YFSETQ. The CDR3 here is CASSLEPTGAHTDTQYF.

V gene TRBV7-2 combines with J gene TRBJ2-4; the TCRdb D gene call, TRBD1, has no DNA to confirm it. The CDR3 sequence is 14 residues long. In germline, CDR1 is SGHTA, CDR2 FQGNSA. The CDR3 protein is CASSFGTAKNIQYF.

The V call is TRBV5-4, the J call TRBJ1-3; absent DNA, TCRdb's TRBD1 call cannot be checked. The CDR3 is made up of 13 amino acids. Looked up from germline, CDR1 is SGHNT and CDR2 is YYREEE (reference sequence). The CDR3 sequence is CASSRDIGNTIYF.

V and J are TRBV25-1 and TRBJ2-7; TCRdb selects TRBD1, and the lack of DNA leaves this call unchecked. Germline CDR1 and CDR2: MGHDK and SYGVNS. The CDR3 runs 14 residues. CDR3 protein: CASTNQGSRNEQYF.

The rearrangement links TRBV7-9 to TRBJ2-7. The CDR3 loop spans 12 amino acids. The germline gives CDR1 SEHNR, CDR2 FQNEAQ (reference sequence). The CDR3 sequence is CASSRLGYEQYF.

The rearrangement links TRBV30 to TRBJ2-3; lacking DNA, the TRBD1 call made by TCRdb goes unchecked. This CDR3 region has 12 residues. The germline V gene has CDR1 GTSNPN and CDR2 SVGIG (reference sequence). CDR3 region: CAWSSQGATQYF.

The chain carries TRBV10-3 and TRBJ1-4. Looked up from germline, CDR1 is ENHRY and CDR2 is SYGVKD. The CDR3 covers 16 residues. The CDR3 region is CAISGTSGGGQEKLFF.

The chain couples TRBV6-2 or TRBV6-3 to TRBJ1-2; the TCRdb D gene call, TRBD1, has no DNA to confirm it. Germline assignment: CDR1 MNHEY and CDR2 SVGEGT. The CDR3 loop spans 12 amino acids. CDR3: CASSYSQGSYTF.

The chain carries TRBV4-1 and TRBJ2-7; TCRdb designates TRBD1, a call that cannot be tested without DNA. The CDR3 length is 12 residues. Germline-derived CDR1 and CDR2 are MGHRA and YSYEKL. The CDR3 sequence: CASSYPGSEQYF.

The chain recombines TRBV2 with TRBJ2-7. The CDR3 length is 12 residues. From germline, CDR1 is SNHLY and CDR2 FYNNEI. The CDR3 is CASSESVYEQYF.

The chain joins TRBV5-6 to TRBJ2-1. This CDR3 comprises 15 residues. Germline CDR1 and CDR2: SGHDT and YYEEEE. CDR3 region: CASTFRSVSYNEQFF.

The rearrangement links TRBV18 to TRBJ2-7; TCRdb's D gene call, TRBD2, goes unchecked for lack of DNA. This CDR3 spans 14 amino acids. Germline V lookup: CDR1 KGHSH, CDR2 LQKENI. This chain's CDR3 is CASSPGGRFVEQYF.

The J gene is TRBJ1-1, the V gene TRBV24-1. Germline-derived CDR1 and CDR2 are KGHDR and SFDVKD. CDR3 length: 13 residues. The CDR3 spells CATSDPGGSVAFF.